This T cell receptor (beta chain) was captured by sequencing in a study of blood T cell repertoires in COVID-19 (dated by TCRdb to the early 2020s). Regarding the study in general: The collaborator samples originated in the United States, Italy and Spain and spanned the acute and convalescent phases of COVID-19. The prospective study material was composed of cDNA or gDNA derived from T cells, B-cell-depleted T cells, or PBMCs. The samples were drawn from the first 160 participants of the ongoing ImmuneRACE study and from some 1,300 subjects provided by 6 global collaborators. The sample metadata nearly always contained a de-identified subject ID, COVID-19 status, age in years and sex. A freely available public database, intended as a resource for researchers studying the immune response to SARS-CoV-2, is where the repertoires were released. The dataset comprised deeply sampled blood TCRbeta repertoires from subjects exposed to, actively infected with, or recovered from COVID-19. Where available, HLA class I and class II types were obtained from metadata supplied by the sample provider rather than from assay-based typing.

Collaborating institutions collected whole blood in K2EDTA tubes following their own protocols. For TCRbeta analysis, collaborator samples were shipped as frozen whole blood, as isolated PBMCs, or as DNA extracted from either sample type. In the case of this clone: No cognate antigen has been identified for it. No clone much larger than this one lies a single base away; base qualities are absent.

General study outcomes and caveats: The quantity of clinical and demographic metadata differed by source and by participant and was supplied without curation.

The immunoSEQ Assay, a bias-controlled multiplex PCR, was used to amplify TCRbeta CDR3 regions from genomic DNA. Under the source paper's analysis protocol: The number of nucleated cells in each sample was estimated by amplification of reference gene primers within the assay. Sequence reads were collapsed and filtered to measure the absolute abundance of every unique TCRbeta CDR3 rearrangement. For each sample, productive Simpson clonality was calculated as the square root of Simpson's diversity index across productive rearrangements. TCRdb limited this immuneACCESS table to in-frame rearrangements with V and J called. A share of clones is missing; checked studies link under half to unresolved V genes, and the rest is unexplained. V, J and clone size were drawn from that table, and D and trimming were deduced from the DNA. Across this sample there are over 75,000 clones, with around 86% seen only once. Clones ranked in the top ten supply roughly 27% of the sample.

Via the germline V gene, CDR1 is KGHDR and CDR2 SFDVKD. Including cysteine and phenylalanine, the CDR3 has 14 amino acids. The retained sequence is limited to the CDR3, 42 bases, with the frame set at the first base. Clipping removes 8 bases from V and 4 bases from J, with 5 as the unmatched junction base count. Sequencing was carried out using peripheral blood. The clonotype originates from a human donor in a cohort sampled during active COVID-19. The chain employs TRBV24-1 and TRBJ2-4; 9 central bases correspond to TRBD1. The nucleotide sequence reads as follows: TGTGCCACCAACGGACAGGGGATAAAAAACATTCAGTACTTC. Its protein product is CATNGQGIKNIQYF.